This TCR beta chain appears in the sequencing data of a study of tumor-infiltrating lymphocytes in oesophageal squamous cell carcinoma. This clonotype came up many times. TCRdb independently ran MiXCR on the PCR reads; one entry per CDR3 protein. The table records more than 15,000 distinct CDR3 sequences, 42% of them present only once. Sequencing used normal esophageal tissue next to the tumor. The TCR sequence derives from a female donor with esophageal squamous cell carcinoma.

The CDR3 loop is CASSLTANYGYTF. The CDR3 DNA reads TGTGCCAGTAGCTTGACAGCTAACTATGGCTACACCTTC. This sequence joins TRBV19 and TRBJ1-2; TRBD1 is a possible D gene (5 bases). CDR3 length equals 13 residues. Germline V lookup: CDR1 LNHDA, CDR2 SQIVND (reference sequence). The V and J ends lost 6 bases and 0 bases respectively, with 8 bases between them.